The 27 T cell receptor beta chains listed next were all sequenced from one sample in a study of long-term antiretroviral therapy in people with HIV. They ran version v3.0 of the immunoSEQ assay at survey level. Method: immunoSEQ multiplex PCR; TCRdb's copy keeps in-frame clones and lacks some. The data contain 26,000 or so clones, about 82% of them singletons. The source was unsorted PBMCs, collected 0.8 years before starting antiretroviral therapy. Source of these receptors: a man aged 18 to 29 with HIV.

This clone was seen only once. The chain carries TRBV30 and TRBJ2-7, with D perhaps given as TRBD1 or TRBD2 (5 bases each). Trimming took off 0 bases at V and 8 bases at J, with 14 bases between the two ends. The CDR3 runs 13 residues. Germline V CDR1 and CDR2: GTSNPN, SVGIG (reference sequence). CDR3 in DNA: TGTGCCTGGAGTGTACTGAGGGGTAGGAAGCAGTACTTC. Its translation is CAWSVLRGRKQYF.

This chain joins TRBV4-2 and TRBJ2-2; perhaps TRBD1 as D (5 bases). The ends were cut back, 3 bases at V and 0 bases at J, with 11 bases in the middle. The germline V gene encodes CDR1 LGHNA and CDR2 YNFKEQ. This CDR3 region has 16 residues. CDR3 nucleotides: TGTGCCAGCAGCCAGGACACCGGCCCGAACACCGGGGAGCTGTTTTTT. It specifies CASSQDTGPNTGELFF.

This sequence joins TRBV30 and TRBJ2-7; D unclear. This CDR3 is 14 amino acids long. V was shortened by 0 bases and J by 3 bases, with 12 bases between the two germline ends. Per germline, CDR1 GTSNPN and CDR2 SVGIG (reference sequence). The CDR3 nucleotides read TGTGCCTGGAGTGTGGGCAGAAAAGACTACGAGCAGTACTTC. Translating gives CAWSVGRKDYEQYF.

This chain links TRBV13 with TRBJ1-2; TRBD1 might be the D (6 bases). Germline assignment: CDR1 PRHDT and CDR2 FYEKMQ (reference sequence). This CDR3 is built from 14 residues. V was clipped by 1 base and J by 4 bases, with 10 bases between them. CDR3 sequence: CASSLDRAAYGYTF. The DNA for the CDR3 is TGTGCCAGCAGCTTAGACAGGGCGGCCTATGGCTACACCTTC. The entire variable domain, with the rest obtained from reference TRBV13 and TRBJ1-2, is as follows: AAGVIQSPRHLIKEKRETATLKCYPIPRHDTVYWYQQGPGQDPQFLISFYEKMQSDKGSIPDRFSAQQFSDYHSELNMSSLELGDSALYFCASSLDRAAYGYTFGSGTRLTVV.

This clone occurred once. The J gene is TRBJ2-1, the V gene TRBV7-2; D perhaps matches TRBD2 (5 bases). There are 13 residues in the CDR3. The V end was cut by 1 base, the J end by 10 bases, with 11 bases between. CDR1 is SGHTA, CDR2 FQGNSA, per germline. The CDR3 coding sequence is TGTGCCAGCAGCTTAGGGGCGGAGCGGGAGCAGTTCTTC. This translates into CASSLGAEREQFF. The whole variable domain, filled in from reference TRBV7-2 and TRBJ2-1, reads GAGVSQSPSNKVTEKGKDVELRCDPISGHTALYWYRQSLGQGLEFLIYFQGNSAPDKSGLPSDRFSAERTGGSVSTLTIQRTQQEDSAVYLCASSLGAEREQFFGPGTRLTVL.

The V call is TRBV6-1, the J call TRBJ1-1; D is ambiguous. The ends were cut back, 7 bases at V and 6 bases at J, with 21 bases in the middle. This CDR3 has 15 amino acids. Germline CDR1 MNHNS, CDR2 SASEGT. DNA for the CDR3: TGTGCCAGCACTAGAGACCGTGCCCCGGTGGCTGAAGCTTTCTTT. It specifies CASTRDRAPVAEAFF.

Only a few counts were recorded for this clone. The chain has TRBV30 and TRBJ2-1, with D perhaps assigned TRBD1 or TRBD2 (5 bases each). Germline V gene lookup returns CDR1 GTSNPN and CDR2 SVGIG (reference sequence). V shed 2 bases and J shed 10 bases, with 12 bases lying between them. The CDR3 covers 12 residues. The CDR3 is CAWSLTGREQFF. CDR3 sequence (DNA): TGTGCCTGGAGTTTAACGGGGCGAGAGCAGTTCTTC.

V usage is TRBV5-1 and J usage is TRBJ2-5; maybe TRBD2 (5 bases). CDR3 length equals 17 residues. Trimming stripped 0 bases from V and 0 bases from J, with 15 bases between. Looked up from germline, CDR1 is SGHRS and CDR2 is YFSETQ. The CDR3 DNA follows: TGCGCCAGCAGCTTGGTAGGTACAGCGGACCACCAAGAGACCCAGTACTTC. Translated: CASSLVGTADHQETQYF.

This chain uses TRBV11-2 with TRBJ2-5; 7 nucleotides agree with TRBD2. The CDR3 runs 16 residues. J was trimmed by 2 bases and V by 1 base; bases with no gene match: 7. Germline V lookup: CDR1 SGHAT, CDR2 FQNNGV. The CDR3 DNA reads as TGTGCCAGCAGCTTAGGGGGCGGGAGCCCACAAGAGACCCAGTACTTC. Translation gives CASSLGGGSPQETQYF.

The chain recombines TRBV27 with TRBJ1-2, with D hard to call. The CDR3 is 13 residues long. Germline assignment: CDR1 MNHEY and CDR2 SMNVEV (reference sequence). V shed 2 bases and J shed 5 bases, with 9 bases lying between them. DNA for the CDR3: TGTGCCAGCAGTTTACTCCCTTTATATGGCTACACCTTC. Translating it yields CASSLLPLYGYTF.

In this sample, this clone turned up a few times. V and J are TRBV7-9 and TRBJ2-2, with D unclear. CDR1 SEHNR and CDR2 FQNEAQ come from the germline V gene (reference sequence). The CDR3 is made up of 11 amino acids. The CDR3 DNA is TGTGGCTACCTTCTCACCGGGGAGCTGTTTTTT. Amino acids: CGYLLTGELFF.

This clone is labeled medium-sized. This same CDR3 is encoded by further DNA sequences in the sample. The chain links TRBV11-2 to TRBJ2-7, with 11 nucleotides matching TRBD2. Germline assignment: CDR1 SGHAT and CDR2 FQNNGV. The J segment lost 4 bases and the V segment lost 3 bases, leaving 5 bases of the junction unmatched. The CDR3 totals 15 residues. The CDR3 DNA reads TGTGCCAGCAGCTTTGGTCTAGCGGGAGGTTACGAGCAGTACTTC. Translating it yields CASSFGLAGGYEQYF.

This chain links TRBV6-1 with TRBJ2-2; D ambiguous. The V end lost 2 bases, the J end lost 3 bases, and 10 bases lay between the germline ends. The CDR3 has 15 amino acids. Germline V gives CDR1 MNHNS, CDR2 SASEGT. The CDR3 DNA follows: TGTGCCAGCAGTGAATCGCCGAGGTACACCGGGGAGCTGTTTTTT. Residues: CASSESPRYTGELFF.

V usage is TRBV19 and J usage is TRBJ2-6; D is unresolved. The V and J ends lost 1 base and 0 bases respectively, with 4 bases between them. Germline CDR1 reads LNHDA; CDR2 reads SQIVND (reference sequence). CDR3 length equals 15 residues. The CDR3 loop reads CASSIVASGANVLTF. The CDR3, as DNA: TGTGCCAGTAGTATAGTGGCCTCTGGGGCCAACGTCCTGACTTTC.

The table lists this clone with a few counts. The J gene is TRBJ2-7, the V gene TRBV7-8, with TRBD1 matching 7 bases. V dropped 5 bases and J dropped 6; count of bases not matched to a gene: 10. This CDR3 spans 14 amino acids. CDR1 is SGHVS, CDR2 FQNEAQ, per germline. The chain's CDR3 is CASSRDRVLGEQYF. The CDR3 DNA follows: TGTGCCAGCAGCCGAGACAGGGTCCTAGGCGAGCAGTACTTC.

V and J are TRBV19 and TRBJ2-7; 9 bases fit TRBD1. CDR3 length: 15 residues. With 5 bases clipped from V and 2 bases from J, the junction kept 7 bases outside the gene matches. The germline V gene has CDR1 LNHDA and CDR2 SQIVND (reference sequence). The DNA for the CDR3 is TGTGCCAGTAGTGTCGGACAGGGGTCCACCTACGAGCAGTACTTC. Translation: CASSVGQGSTYEQYF.

This chain links TRBV4-3 with TRBJ2-1; the match to TRBD2 covers 10 bases. Germline values: CDR1 LGHNA, CDR2 YSLEER. CDR3 length equals 17 residues. J gave up 3 bases and V 0 bases, and 5 bases lay outside the gene matches. The CDR3 spells CASSQDLASGGYNEQFF. DNA of the CDR3: TGCGCCAGCAGCCAAGATTTGGCTAGCGGGGGCTACAATGAGCAGTTCTTC.

This clone has a handful of counts. The rearrangement uses TRBV6-1 and TRBJ1-1; D is undetermined. The V and J ends lost 4 bases and 3 bases respectively, with 9 bases between them. The V gene's germline CDR1 is MNHNS and CDR2 SASEGT. The CDR3 runs 13 residues. As DNA, the CDR3 is TGTGCCAGCAGTGTCAGATCGGACACTGAAGCTTTCTTT. It encodes CASSVRSDTEAFF.

This clone was seen only a few times. Other DNA sequences from this sample encode an identical CDR3 as well. J is TRBJ2-7 and V is TRBV6-5; D may be TRBD2 (5 bases). Germline values: CDR1 MNHEY, CDR2 SVGAGI. The CDR3 spans 14 residues. V lost 0 bases and J 0 bases, leaving 6 bases between the germline ends. CDR3 bases: TGTGCCAGCAGTTACTCGGGGAGCTCCTACGAGCAGTACTTC. Translation: CASSYSGSSYEQYF.

The V call is TRBV6-5, the J call TRBJ1-2, with TRBD1 matching 9 bases. Germline lookup yields CDR1 MNHEY and CDR2 SVGAGI. V lost 2 bases to trimming and J lost 8 bases; unmatched junction nucleotides: 6. The CDR3 contains 14 residues. The CDR3 sequence is CASSYPDRGGGYTF. DNA of the CDR3: TGTGCCAGCAGTTACCCCGACAGGGGGGGCGGCTACACCTTC.

V gene TRBV5-1 combines with J gene TRBJ2-6; 10 bases agree with TRBD2. The CDR3 spans 19 residues. Germline V CDR1 and CDR2: SGHRS, YFSETQ. V shed 0 bases, J shed 6 bases, and the junction held 12 bases outside the gene matches. In DNA, the CDR3 is TGCGCCAGCAGCTTGGCATCTAGCGGGAGACGGGATCCGGCCAACGTCCTGACTTTC. Translating it yields CASSLASSGRRDPANVLTF. Based on the CDR3 plus reference TRBV5-1 and TRBJ2-6, the full variable domain is KAGVTQTPRYLIKTRGQQVTLSCSPISGHRSVSWYQQTPGQGLQFLFEYFSETQRNKGNFPGRFSGRQFSNSRSEMNVSTLELGDSALYLCASSLASSGRRDPANVLTFGAGSRLTVL.

The CDR3 protein is CASSSGQDYEQYF. The CDR3 DNA reads TGTGCCAGCAGCTCCGGACAGGACTACGAGCAGTACTTC. V and J are TRBV7-9 and TRBJ2-7; 7 nucleotides line up with TRBD1. V lost 4 bases and J lost 3; bases outside the gene matches: 3. This CDR3 region has 13 residues. Germline CDR1 SEHNR, CDR2 FQNEAQ (reference sequence).

The rearrangement joins TRBV6-4 to TRBJ2-3, with TRBD1 matching 7 bases. Germline CDR1 MRHNA, CDR2 SNTAGT. This CDR3 has 15 amino acids. V lost 6 bases to trimming and J lost 4 bases; unmatched junction nucleotides: 10. CDR3 sequence: CASSLTGFVSDTQYF. The DNA for the CDR3 is TGTGCCAGCAGCCTGACAGGGTTTGTCTCAGATACGCAGTATTTT.

V is TRBV7-8 and J is TRBJ1-1, with D possibly being TRBD1 (6 bases). There are 15 residues in the CDR3. Germline V gene data show CDR1 as SGHVS and CDR2 as FQNEAQ. Deletions cut 3 bases from V and 2 bases from J, with 13 bases between. For the CDR3, the DNA is TGTGCCAGCAGCTTGTCGGGACAAATAAACACTGAAGCTTTCTTT. Translating gives CASSLSGQINTEAFF.

The V gene is TRBV7-9, the J gene TRBJ1-1; D may be TRBD1 (6 bases). CDR3 length: 14 residues. Germline assignment: CDR1 SEHNR and CDR2 FQNEAQ (reference sequence). Trimming shortened V by 5 bases and J by 1 base, and 11 bases separated the two germline ends. DNA of the CDR3: TGTGCCAGCAGCGATAGAGGGGGGAACACTGAAGCTTTCTTT. This codes for CASSDRGGNTEAFF.

This chain links TRBV5-6 with TRBJ2-5; D gene uncertain. In germline, CDR1 is SGHDT, CDR2 YYEEEE. The germline V and J ends were trimmed by 3 bases and 5 bases, with 5 bases remaining between them. The CDR3 has 11 residues. The CDR3 protein is CASSSGETQYF. Written as DNA, the CDR3 is TGTGCCAGCAGCTCCGGGGAGACCCAGTACTTC.

This chain joins TRBV30 and TRBJ2-3, with 9 bases fitting TRBD1. V lost 5 bases to trimming and J lost 2 bases; unmatched junction nucleotides: 2. The CDR3 runs to 13 residues. Germline V gene data show CDR1 as GTSNPN and CDR2 as SVGIG (reference sequence). This chain's CDR3 is CAWDRGYTDTQYF. For the CDR3, the DNA is TGTGCCTGGGACAGGGGGTACACAGATACGCAGTATTTT.